This TCR beta chain was captured by sequencing in a study of blood T cell repertoires in COVID-19. For the study at large: Researchers got acute and convalescent COVID-19 samples from the United States, Italy and Spain. In each case, the material was cDNA or gDNA derived from T cells, B-cell-depleted T cells, or PBMCs.

CDR3 length: 16 amino acids. V was shortened by 2 bases and J by 0 bases, with 11 bases between the two germline ends. Per the germline V gene, CDR1 is MNHNS and CDR2 is SASEGT. Assay used: immunoSEQ multiplex PCR; TCRdb lists only in-frame clones, some missing. Among about 190,000 clones listed, around 80% were seen once. Study members were between about 18 and 100 years old and lived in 24 US regions. Allocation to cohorts depended on clinical history reported by the participants. The receptor was derived from a woman between 45 and 65 years old with acute COVID-19. The sample was PBMCs or T cells enriched from blood (not recorded which). The V call is TRBV6-1, the J call TRBJ1-5; D call uncertain. The CDR3 DNA is TGTGCCAGCAGTGAAAATGAGAGTATTAGCAATCAGCCCCAGCATTTT. Its translation is CASSENESISNQPQHF.